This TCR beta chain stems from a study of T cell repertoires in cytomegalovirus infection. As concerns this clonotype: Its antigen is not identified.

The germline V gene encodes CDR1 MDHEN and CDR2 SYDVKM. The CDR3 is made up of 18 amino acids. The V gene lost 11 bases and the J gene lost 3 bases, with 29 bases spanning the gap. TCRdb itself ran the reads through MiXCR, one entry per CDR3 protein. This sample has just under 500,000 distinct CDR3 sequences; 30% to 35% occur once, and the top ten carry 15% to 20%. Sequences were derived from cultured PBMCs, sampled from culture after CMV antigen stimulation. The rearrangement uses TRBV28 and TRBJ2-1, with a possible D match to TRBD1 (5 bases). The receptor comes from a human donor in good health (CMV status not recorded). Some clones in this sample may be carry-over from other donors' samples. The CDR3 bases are TGTGCCGCCACCCCCTCTGCAGACAGCCGTAACTACTACAATGAGCAGTTCTTC. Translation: CAATPSADSRNYYNEQFF.